A single sample gave rise to the 5 T cell receptor beta chains below, sequenced in a study of OX40 agonist ivuxolimab in advanced cancers. Sequenced by immunoSEQ multiplex PCR; TCRdb stores in-frame clones only, minus some. The repertoire includes 60,000 to 80,000 clones, around four fifths of them detected once, and approximately 5.6% sits in the top ten. Sequencing used CD4+ or CD8+ T cells sorted from blood, obtained in a trial of the OX40 agonist ivuxolimab. Receptor source: an adult with an advanced solid tumor such as melanoma, head and neck, liver or kidney cancer.

CDR3 coding DNA: TGTGCCAGCAGCGCCGGGACGGGCGGAGGGGGCTACACCTTC. The encoded protein is CASSAGTGGGGYTF. This chain connects TRBV6-1 to TRBJ1-2, with TRBD1 as a possible D gene (5 bases). Germline CDR1 and CDR2: MNHNS and SASEGT. The V end was cut by 6 bases, the J end by 8 bases, with 19 bases between. The CDR3 is made up of 14 amino acids.

The rearrangement uses TRBV10-3 and TRBJ2-5, with 9 bases aligning to TRBD1. Germline V gene sequence: CDR1 ENHRY, CDR2 SYGVKD. J was trimmed by 5 bases and V by 4 bases; bases with no gene match: 5. The CDR3 has 14 residues. CDR3 nucleotide sequence: TGTGCCATCAGTGGTTATGGACAGGGGGAGACCCAGTACTTC. Its protein is CAISGYGQGETQYF.

This chain connects TRBV10-2 to TRBJ1-2; 7 nucleotides match TRBD1. V shed 6 bases, J shed 5 bases, and the junction held 9 bases outside the gene matches. Germline values: CDR1 WSHSY, CDR2 SAAADI. The CDR3 sequence is 14 residues long. In DNA, the CDR3 is TGCGCCAGCAGCCAAGGGCAGGGGGGATATGGCTACACCTTC. Its protein is CASSQGQGGYGYTF.

This sequence joins TRBV28 and TRBJ2-2, with TRBD1 identical over 7 bases. The CDR3 consists of 15 residues. V dropped 6 bases and J dropped 0; count of bases not matched to a gene: 4. Germline V gene data show CDR1 as MDHEN and CDR2 as SYDVKM. The CDR3 region has the DNA TGTGCCAGCAGAGGACAGGCGGCGAACACCGGGGAGCTGTTTTTT. It yields the protein CASRGQAANTGELFF. Full variable domain (remainder filled in from reference TRBV28 and TRBJ2-2): DVKVTQSSRYLVKRTGEKVFLECVQDMDHENMFWYRQDPGLGLRLIYFSYDVKMKEKGDIPEGYSVSREKKERFSLILESASTNQTSMYLCASRGQAANTGELFFGEGSRLTVL.

V is TRBV7-9 and J is TRBJ1-4; D might be TRBD1 (6 bases). The germline V gene has CDR1 SEHNR and CDR2 FQNEAQ (reference sequence). The ends were cut back, 5 bases at V and 0 bases at J, with 10 bases in the middle. This CDR3 has 15 amino acids. Here the CDR3 DNA reads TGTGCCAGCAGCAGGGACACCGCAACTAATGAAAAACTGTTTTTT. Translating gives CASSRDTATNEKLFF. Full variable domain (outside the CDR3, taken from reference TRBV7-9 and TRBJ1-4): DTGVSQNPRHKITKRGQNVTFRCDPISEHNRLYWYRQTLGQGPEFLTYFQNEAQLEKSRLLSDRFSAERPKGSFSTLEIQRTEQGDSAMYLCASSRDTATNEKLFFGSGTQLSVL.